This TCR beta chain was recorded in a study of blood T cell repertoires in COVID-19. Study at large: Spain, Italy and the United States supplied samples that represented acute and convalescent COVID-19.

Sequenced by immunoSEQ multiplex PCR; TCRdb stores in-frame clones only, minus some. The data contain fewer than 130,000 clones, 65% to 80% of them singletons. The clonotype comes from an older woman with acute or convalescent COVID-19. Sequenced sample: peripheral blood.

The CDR3 is CASSLDDKTGAFF. CDR3 bases: TGTGCCAGCAGCTTAGATGATAAGACAGGGGCTTTCTTT. This sequence joins TRBV11-2 and TRBJ1-1; 7 bases agree with TRBD1. CDR3 length: 13 residues. J was trimmed by 11 bases and V by 0 bases; bases with no gene match: 6. The germline V gene encodes CDR1 SGHAT and CDR2 FQNNGV.